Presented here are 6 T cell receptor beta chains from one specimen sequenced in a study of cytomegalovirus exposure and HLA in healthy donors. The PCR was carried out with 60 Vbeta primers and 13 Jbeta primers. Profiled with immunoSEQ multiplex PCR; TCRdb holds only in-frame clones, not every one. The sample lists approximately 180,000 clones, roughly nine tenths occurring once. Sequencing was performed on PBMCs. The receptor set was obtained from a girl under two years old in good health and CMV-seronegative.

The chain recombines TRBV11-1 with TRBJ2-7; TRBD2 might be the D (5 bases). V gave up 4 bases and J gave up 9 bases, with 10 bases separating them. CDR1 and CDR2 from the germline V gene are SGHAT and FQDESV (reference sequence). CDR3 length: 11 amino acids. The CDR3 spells CASSSRAGQYF. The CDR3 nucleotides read TGTGCCAGCAGCTCCCGTGCGGGGCAGTACTTC.

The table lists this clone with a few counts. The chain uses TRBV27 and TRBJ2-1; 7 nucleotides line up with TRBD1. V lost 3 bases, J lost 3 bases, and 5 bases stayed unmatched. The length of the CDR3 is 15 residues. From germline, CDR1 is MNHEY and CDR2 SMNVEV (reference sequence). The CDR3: CASSFDRVSYNEQFF. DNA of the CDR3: TGTGCCAGCAGTTTCGACAGGGTTAGCTACAATGAGCAGTTCTTC.

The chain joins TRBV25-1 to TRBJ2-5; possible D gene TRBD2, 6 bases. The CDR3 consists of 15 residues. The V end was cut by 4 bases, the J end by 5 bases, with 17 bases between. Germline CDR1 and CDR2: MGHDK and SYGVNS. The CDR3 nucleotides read TGTGCCAGCAGTGGCATGGACGGGGGTCGGGAGACCCAGTACTTC. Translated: CASSGMDGGRETQYF. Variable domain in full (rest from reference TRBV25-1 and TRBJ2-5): EADIYQTPRYLVIGTGKKITLECSQTMGHDKMYWYQQDPGMELHLIHYSYGVNSTEKGDLSSESTVSRIRTEHFPLTLESARPSHTSQYLCASSGMDGGRETQYFGPGTRLLVL.

The CDR3 loop reads CASSPRQGGQMNYGYTF. In DNA form, the CDR3 reads TGTGCCAGCAGCCCCAGACAGGGCGGGCAGATGAACTATGGCTACACCTTC. The chain links TRBV7-9 to TRBJ1-2, with 7 positions matching TRBD1. V dropped 5 bases and J dropped 2; count of bases not matched to a gene: 14. Germline assignment: CDR1 SEHNR and CDR2 FQNEAQ (reference sequence). There are 17 residues in the CDR3.

The CDR3 DNA is TGTGCCAGCAGTCCCGACTCCAGCTCCTACAATGAGCAGTTCTTC. This sequence encodes CASSPDSSSYNEQFF. J is TRBJ2-1 and V is TRBV6-6; no firm D call. The CDR3 is 15 amino acids. V lost 5 bases and J lost 0, with 11 bases in between. CDR1 MNHNY and CDR2 SVGAGI come from the germline V gene (reference sequence).

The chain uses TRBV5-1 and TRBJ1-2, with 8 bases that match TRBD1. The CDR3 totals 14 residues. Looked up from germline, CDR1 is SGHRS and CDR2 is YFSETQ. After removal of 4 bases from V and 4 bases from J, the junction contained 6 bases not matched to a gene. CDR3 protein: CASSVDRAGYGYTF. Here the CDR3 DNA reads TGCGCCAGCAGCGTGGACAGGGCGGGCTATGGCTACACCTTC.